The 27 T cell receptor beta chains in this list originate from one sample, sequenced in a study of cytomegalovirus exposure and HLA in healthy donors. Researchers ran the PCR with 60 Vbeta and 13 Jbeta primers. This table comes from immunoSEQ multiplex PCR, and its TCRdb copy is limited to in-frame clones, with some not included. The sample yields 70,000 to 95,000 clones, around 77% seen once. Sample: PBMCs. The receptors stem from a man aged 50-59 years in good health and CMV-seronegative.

Written as DNA, the CDR3 is TGCGCCAGCAGCTTGGGTGACAGGCTCTACAATGAGCAGTTCTTC. Translating gives CASSLGDRLYNEQFF. The chain has TRBV5-1 and TRBJ2-1; D may be TRBD1 (6 bases). CDR1 and CDR2 from the germline V gene are SGHRS and YFSETQ. The CDR3 has 15 amino acids. Deletions cut 0 bases from V and 3 bases from J, with 10 bases between.

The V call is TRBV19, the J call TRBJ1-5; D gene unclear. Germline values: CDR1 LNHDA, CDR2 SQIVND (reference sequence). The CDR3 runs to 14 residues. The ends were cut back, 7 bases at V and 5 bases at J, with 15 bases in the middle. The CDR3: CASTRETFDQPQHF. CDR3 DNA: TGTGCCAGTACACGGGAGACCTTTGATCAGCCCCAGCATTTT. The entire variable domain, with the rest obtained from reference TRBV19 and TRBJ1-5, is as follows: DGGITQSPKYLFRKEGQNVTLSCEQNLNHDAMYWYRQDPGQGLRLIYYSQIVNDFQKGDIAEGYSVSREKKESFPLTVTSAQKNPTAFYLCASTRETFDQPQHFGDGTRLSIL.

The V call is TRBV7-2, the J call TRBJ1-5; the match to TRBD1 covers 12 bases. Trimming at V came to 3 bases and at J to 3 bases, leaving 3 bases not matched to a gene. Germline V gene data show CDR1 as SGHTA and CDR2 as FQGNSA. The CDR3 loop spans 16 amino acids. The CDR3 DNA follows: TGTGCCAGCAGCTTCCGGGACAGGGGGCCCAATCAGCCCCAGCATTTT. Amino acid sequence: CASSFRDRGPNQPQHF.

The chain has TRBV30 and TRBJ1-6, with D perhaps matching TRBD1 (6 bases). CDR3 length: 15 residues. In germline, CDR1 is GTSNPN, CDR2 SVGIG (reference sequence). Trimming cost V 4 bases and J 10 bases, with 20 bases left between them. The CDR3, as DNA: TGTGCCTGGATGGAGAAGGGGGGGGGAAGCTCACCCCTCCACTTT. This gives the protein CAWMEKGGGSSPLHF.

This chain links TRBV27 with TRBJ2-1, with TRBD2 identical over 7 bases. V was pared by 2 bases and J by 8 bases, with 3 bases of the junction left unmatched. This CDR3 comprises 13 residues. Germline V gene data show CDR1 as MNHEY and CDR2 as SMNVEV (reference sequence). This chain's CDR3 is CASSLGTIHEQFF. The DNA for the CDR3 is TGTGCCAGCAGTTTAGGGACTATCCATGAGCAGTTCTTC.

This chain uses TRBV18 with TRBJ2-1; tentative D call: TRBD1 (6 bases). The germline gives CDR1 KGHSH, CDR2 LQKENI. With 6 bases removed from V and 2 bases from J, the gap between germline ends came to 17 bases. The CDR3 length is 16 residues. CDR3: CASSVGQFITYNEQFF. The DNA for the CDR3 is TGTGCCAGCTCCGTCGGACAGTTTATCACCTACAATGAGCAGTTCTTC.

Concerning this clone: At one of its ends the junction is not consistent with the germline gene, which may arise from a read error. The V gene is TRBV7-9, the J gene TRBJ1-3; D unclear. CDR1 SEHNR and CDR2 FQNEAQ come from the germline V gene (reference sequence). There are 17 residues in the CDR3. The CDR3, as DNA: TGTTCCAGCAGCTCCTTGAGGCCAGCCGGCTCTGGAAACACCATATATTTT. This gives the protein CSSSSLRPAGSGNTIYF.

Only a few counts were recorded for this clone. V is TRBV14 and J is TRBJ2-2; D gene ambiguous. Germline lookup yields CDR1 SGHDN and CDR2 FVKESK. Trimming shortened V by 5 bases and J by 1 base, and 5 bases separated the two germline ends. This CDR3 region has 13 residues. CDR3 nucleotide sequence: TGTGCCAGCAGCGTCAGGAACACCGGGGAGCTGTTTTTT. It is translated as CASSVRNTGELFF.

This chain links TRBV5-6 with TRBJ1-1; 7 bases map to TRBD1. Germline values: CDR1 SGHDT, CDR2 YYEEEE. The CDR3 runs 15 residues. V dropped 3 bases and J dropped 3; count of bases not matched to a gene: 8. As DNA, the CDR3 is TGTGCCAGCAGCTCCGGACAGGTTTTCGACACTGAAGCTTTCTTT. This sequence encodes CASSSGQVFDTEAFF.

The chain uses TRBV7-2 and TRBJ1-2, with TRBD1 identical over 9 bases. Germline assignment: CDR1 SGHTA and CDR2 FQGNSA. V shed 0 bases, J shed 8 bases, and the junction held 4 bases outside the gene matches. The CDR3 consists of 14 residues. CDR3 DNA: TGTGCCAGCAGCTTAGCGCAAGGACAGGGGGGCTACACCTTC. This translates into CASSLAQGQGGYTF.

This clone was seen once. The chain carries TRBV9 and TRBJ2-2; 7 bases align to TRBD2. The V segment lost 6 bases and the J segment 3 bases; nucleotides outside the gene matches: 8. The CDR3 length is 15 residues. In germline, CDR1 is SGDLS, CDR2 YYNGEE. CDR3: CASKTGGADTGELFF. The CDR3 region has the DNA TGTGCCAGCAAGACGGGAGGAGCTGACACCGGGGAGCTGTTTTTT.

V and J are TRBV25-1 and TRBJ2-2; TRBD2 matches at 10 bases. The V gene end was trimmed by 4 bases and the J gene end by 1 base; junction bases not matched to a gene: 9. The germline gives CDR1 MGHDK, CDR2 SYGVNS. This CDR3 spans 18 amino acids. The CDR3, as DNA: TGTGCCAGCAGTGCTTCGGGACTAGCGATAGAGAACACCGGGGAGCTGTTTTTT. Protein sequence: CASSASGLAIENTGELFF. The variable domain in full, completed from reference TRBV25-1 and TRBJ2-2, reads EADIYQTPRYLVIGTGKKITLECSQTMGHDKMYWYQQDPGMELHLIHYSYGVNSTEKGDLSSESTVSRIRTEHFPLTLESARPSHTSQYLCASSASGLAIENTGELFFGEGSRLTVL.

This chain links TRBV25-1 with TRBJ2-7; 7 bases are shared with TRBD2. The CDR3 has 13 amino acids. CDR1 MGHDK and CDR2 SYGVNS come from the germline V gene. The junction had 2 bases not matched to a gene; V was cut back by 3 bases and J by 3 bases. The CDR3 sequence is CASSDGLDYEQYF. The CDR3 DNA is TGTGCCAGCAGTGACGGACTAGACTACGAGCAGTACTTC.

In nucleotides, the CDR3 is TGTGCCAGCATCCGCAGACAGGGGACCTCTATGAGTTGCACCTTC. It translates to CASIRRQGTSMSCTF. The chain recombines TRBV6-1 with TRBJ1-2, with TRBD1 matching 8 bases. CDR1 is MNHNS and CDR2 is SASEGT in the germline V gene. This CDR3 contains 15 residues. V trimming: 7 bases; J trimming: 13 bases; junction bases outside the gene matches: 20.

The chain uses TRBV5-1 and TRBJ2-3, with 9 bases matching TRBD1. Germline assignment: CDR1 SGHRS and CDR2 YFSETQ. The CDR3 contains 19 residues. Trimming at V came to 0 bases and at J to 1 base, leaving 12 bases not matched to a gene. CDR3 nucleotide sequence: TGCGCCAGCAGCTTGGCCGGAACAGGGGGCGATGGTGGCACAGATACGCAGTATTTT. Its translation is CASSLAGTGGDGGTDTQYF.

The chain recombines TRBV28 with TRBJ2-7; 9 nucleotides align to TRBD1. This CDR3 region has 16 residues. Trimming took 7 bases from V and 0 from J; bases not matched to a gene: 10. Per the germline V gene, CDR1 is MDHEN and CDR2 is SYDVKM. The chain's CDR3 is CASTPPGQGISYEQYF. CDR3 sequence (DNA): TGTGCCAGCACTCCCCCGGGACAGGGAATCTCCTACGAGCAGTACTTC.

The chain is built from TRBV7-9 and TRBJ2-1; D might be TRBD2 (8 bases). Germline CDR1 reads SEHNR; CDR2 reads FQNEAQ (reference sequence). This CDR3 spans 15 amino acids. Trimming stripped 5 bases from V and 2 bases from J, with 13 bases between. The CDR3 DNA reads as TGTGCCAGCAGCCGGGGGGGACAGACCTACAATGAGCAGTTCTTC. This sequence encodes CASSRGGQTYNEQFF.

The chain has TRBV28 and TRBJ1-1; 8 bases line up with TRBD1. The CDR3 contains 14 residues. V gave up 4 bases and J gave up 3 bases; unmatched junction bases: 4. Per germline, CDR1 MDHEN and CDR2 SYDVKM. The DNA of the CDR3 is TGTGCCAGCAGTTCCGGACAGGGAGACACTGAAGCTTTCTTT. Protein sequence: CASSSGQGDTEAFF. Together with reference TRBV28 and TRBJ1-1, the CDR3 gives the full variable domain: DVKVTQSSRYLVKRTGEKVFLECVQDMDHENMFWYRQDPGLGLRLIYFSYDVKMKEKGDIPEGYSVSREKKERFSLILESASTNQTSMYLCASSSGQGDTEAFFGQGTRLTVV.

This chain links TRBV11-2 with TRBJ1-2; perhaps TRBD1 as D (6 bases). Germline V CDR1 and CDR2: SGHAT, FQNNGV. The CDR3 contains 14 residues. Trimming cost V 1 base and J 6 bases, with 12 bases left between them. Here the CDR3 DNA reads TGTGCCAGCAGCTTAGGGCAGGGGAGTCATGGCTACACCTTC. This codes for CASSLGQGSHGYTF.

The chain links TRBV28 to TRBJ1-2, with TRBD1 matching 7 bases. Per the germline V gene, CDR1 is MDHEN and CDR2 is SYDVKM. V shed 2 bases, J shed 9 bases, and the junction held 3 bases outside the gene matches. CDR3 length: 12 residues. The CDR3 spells CASSLRDRSYTF. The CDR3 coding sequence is TGTGCCAGCAGTTTACGGGACAGAAGCTACACCTTC.

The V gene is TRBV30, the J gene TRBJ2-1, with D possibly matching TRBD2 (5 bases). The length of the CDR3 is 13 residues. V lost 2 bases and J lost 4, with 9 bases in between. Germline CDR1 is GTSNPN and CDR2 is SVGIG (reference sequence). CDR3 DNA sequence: TGTGCCTGGAGTAGCGGATGGTACAATGAGCAGTTCTTC. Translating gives CAWSSGWYNEQFF.

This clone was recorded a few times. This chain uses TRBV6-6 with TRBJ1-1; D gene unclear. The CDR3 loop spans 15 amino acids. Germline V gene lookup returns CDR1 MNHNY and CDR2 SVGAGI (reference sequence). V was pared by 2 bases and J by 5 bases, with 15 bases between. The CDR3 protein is CASSYPQAVRTEAFF. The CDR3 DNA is TGTGCCAGCAGTTACCCCCAGGCTGTTCGGACTGAAGCTTTCTTT.

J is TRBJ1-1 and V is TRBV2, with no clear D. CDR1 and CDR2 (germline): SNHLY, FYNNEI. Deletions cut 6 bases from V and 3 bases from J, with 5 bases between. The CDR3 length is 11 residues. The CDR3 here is CASSPDTEAFF. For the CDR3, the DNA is TGTGCCAGCAGCCCAGACACTGAAGCTTTCTTT.

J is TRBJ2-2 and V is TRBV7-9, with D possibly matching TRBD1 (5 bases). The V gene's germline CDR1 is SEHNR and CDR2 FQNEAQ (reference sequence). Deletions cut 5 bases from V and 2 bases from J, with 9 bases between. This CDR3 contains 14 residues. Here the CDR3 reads CASSLDINTGELFF. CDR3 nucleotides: TGTGCCAGCAGCCTGGACATAAACACCGGGGAGCTGTTTTTT.

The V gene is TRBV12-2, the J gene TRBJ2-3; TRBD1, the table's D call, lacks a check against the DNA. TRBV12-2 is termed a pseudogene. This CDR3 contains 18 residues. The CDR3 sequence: CASRLKSSGQLHTDTQYF. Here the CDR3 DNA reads TGTGCAAGTCGCTTAAAATCCTCAGGACAGTTGCACACAGATACGCAGTATTTT.

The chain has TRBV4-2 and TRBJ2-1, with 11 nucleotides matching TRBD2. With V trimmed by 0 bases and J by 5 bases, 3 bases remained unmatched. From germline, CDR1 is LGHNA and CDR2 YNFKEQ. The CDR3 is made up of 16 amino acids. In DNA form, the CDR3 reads TGTGCCAGCAGCCAAGAAGTTAGCGGGGGGGACAATGAGCAGTTCTTC. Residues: CASSQEVSGGDNEQFF.

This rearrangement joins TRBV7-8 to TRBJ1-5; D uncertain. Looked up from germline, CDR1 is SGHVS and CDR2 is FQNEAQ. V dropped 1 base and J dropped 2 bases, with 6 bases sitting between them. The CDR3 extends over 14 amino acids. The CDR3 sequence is CASSLGHRNQPQHF. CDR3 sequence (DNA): TGTGCCAGCAGCTTAGGACACCGCAATCAGCCCCAGCATTTT.